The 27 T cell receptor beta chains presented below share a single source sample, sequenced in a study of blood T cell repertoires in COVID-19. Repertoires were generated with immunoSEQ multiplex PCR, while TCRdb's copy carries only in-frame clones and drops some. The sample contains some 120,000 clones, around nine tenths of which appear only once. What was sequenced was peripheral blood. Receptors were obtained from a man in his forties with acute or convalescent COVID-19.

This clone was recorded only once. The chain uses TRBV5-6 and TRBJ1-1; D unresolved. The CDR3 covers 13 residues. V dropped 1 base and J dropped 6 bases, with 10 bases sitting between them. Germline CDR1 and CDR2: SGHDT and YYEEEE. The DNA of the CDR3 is TGTGCCAGCAGCTTGTCCGGGAGAGCTGAAGCTTTCTTT. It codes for CASSLSGRAEAFF.

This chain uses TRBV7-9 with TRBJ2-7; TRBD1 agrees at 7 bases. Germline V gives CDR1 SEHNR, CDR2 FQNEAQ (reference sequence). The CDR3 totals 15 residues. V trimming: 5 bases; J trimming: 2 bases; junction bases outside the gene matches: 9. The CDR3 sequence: CASSEGKGAPYEQYF. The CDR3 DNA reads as TGTGCCAGCAGCGAAGGGAAGGGGGCCCCCTACGAGCAGTACTTC. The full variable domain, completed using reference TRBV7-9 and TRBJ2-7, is DTGVSQNPRHKITKRGQNVTFRCDPISEHNRLYWYRQTLGQGPEFLTYFQNEAQLEKSRLLSDRFSAERPKGSFSTLEIQRTEQGDSAMYLCASSEGKGAPYEQYFGPGTRLTVT.

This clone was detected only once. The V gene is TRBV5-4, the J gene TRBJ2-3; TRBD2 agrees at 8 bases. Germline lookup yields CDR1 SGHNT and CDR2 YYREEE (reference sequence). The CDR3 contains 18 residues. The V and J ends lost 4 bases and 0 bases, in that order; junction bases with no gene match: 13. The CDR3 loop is CASSGRASGPSSTDTQYF. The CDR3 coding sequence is TGTGCCAGCAGCGGCAGGGCTAGCGGGCCTTCTAGCACAGATACGCAGTATTTT.

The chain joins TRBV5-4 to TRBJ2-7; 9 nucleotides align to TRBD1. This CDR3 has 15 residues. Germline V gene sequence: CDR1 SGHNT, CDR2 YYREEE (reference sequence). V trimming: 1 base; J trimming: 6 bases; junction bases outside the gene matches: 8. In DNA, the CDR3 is TGTGCCAGCAGCTTGAGTGCACAGGGGGCTTCCGAGCAGTACTTC. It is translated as CASSLSAQGASEQYF.

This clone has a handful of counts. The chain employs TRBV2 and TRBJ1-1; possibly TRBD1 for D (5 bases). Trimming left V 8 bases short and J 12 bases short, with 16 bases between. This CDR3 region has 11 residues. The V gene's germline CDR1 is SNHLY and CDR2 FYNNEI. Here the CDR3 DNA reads TGTGCCAGCGGGACTCTAGGCATGTCTTTCTTT. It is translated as CASGTLGMSFF.

As DNA, the CDR3 is TGTGCCAGTAGTATTCAAGGCGGGAGGGCCGCCAGTGAGCAGTTCTTC. It is translated as CASSIQGGRAASEQFF. The chain carries TRBV19 and TRBJ2-1, with 9 bases matching TRBD2. Per the germline V gene, CDR1 is LNHDA and CDR2 is SQIVND (reference sequence). The CDR3 runs to 16 residues. The junction had 12 bases not matched to a gene; V was cut back by 3 bases and J by 9 bases. Full variable domain (outside the CDR3, taken from reference TRBV19 and TRBJ2-1): DGGITQSPKYLFRKEGQNVTLSCEQNLNHDAMYWYRQDPGQGLRLIYYSQIVNDFQKGDIAEGYSVSREKKESFPLTVTSAQKNPTAFYLCASSIQGGRAASEQFFGPGTRLTVL.

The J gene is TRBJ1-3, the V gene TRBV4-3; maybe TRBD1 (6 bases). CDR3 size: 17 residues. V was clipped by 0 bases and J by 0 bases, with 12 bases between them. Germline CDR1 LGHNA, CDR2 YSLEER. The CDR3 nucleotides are TGCGCCAGCAGCCAAGACACAACAGGGTACTCTGGAAACACCATATATTTT. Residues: CASSQDTTGYSGNTIYF.

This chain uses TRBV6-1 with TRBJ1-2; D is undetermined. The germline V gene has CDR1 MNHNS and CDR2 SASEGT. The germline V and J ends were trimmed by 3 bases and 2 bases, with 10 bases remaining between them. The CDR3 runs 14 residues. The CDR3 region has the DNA TGTGCCAGCAGTGATCGGGGTGGGAACTATGGCTACACCTTC. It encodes CASSDRGGNYGYTF.

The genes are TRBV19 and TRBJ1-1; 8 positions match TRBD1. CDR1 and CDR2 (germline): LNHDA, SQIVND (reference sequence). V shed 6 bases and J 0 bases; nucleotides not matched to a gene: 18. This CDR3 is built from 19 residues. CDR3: CASSLTRRTGRKLNTEAFF. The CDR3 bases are TGTGCCAGTAGCCTGACGAGGAGGACAGGGAGGAAATTGAACACTGAAGCTTTCTTT.

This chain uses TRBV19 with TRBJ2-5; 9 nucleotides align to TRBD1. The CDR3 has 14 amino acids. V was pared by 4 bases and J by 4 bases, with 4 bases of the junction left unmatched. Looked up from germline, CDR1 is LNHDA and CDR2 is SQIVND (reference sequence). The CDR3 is CASSRTGVLETQYF. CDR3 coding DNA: TGTGCCAGTAGTAGGACAGGGGTCTTAGAGACCCAGTACTTC.

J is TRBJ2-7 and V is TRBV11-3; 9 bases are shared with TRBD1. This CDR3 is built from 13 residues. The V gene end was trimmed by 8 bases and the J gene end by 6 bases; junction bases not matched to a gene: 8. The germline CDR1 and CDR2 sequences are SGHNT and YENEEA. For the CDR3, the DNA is TGTGCCAGCGGACTCTCGACAGGGGGCGAGCAGTACTTC. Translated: CASGLSTGGEQYF.

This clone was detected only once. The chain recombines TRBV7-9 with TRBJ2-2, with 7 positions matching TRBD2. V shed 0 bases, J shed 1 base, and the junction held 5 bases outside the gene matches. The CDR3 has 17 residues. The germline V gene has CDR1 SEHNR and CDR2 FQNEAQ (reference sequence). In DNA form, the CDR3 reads TGTGCCAGCAGCTTAGCGGCTAGCGGAAAGAACACCGGGGAGCTGTTTTTT. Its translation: CASSLAASGKNTGELFF. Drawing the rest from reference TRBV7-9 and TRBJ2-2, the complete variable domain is DTGVSQNPRHKITKRGQNVTFRCDPISEHNRLYWYRQTLGQGPEFLTYFQNEAQLEKSRLLSDRFSAERPKGSFSTLEIQRTEQGDSAMYLCASSLAASGKNTGELFFGEGSRLTVL.

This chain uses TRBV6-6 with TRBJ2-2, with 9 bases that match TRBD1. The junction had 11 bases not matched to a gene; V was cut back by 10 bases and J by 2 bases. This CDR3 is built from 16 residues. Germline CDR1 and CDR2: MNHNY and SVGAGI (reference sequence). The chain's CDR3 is CATQPGQGKNTGELFF. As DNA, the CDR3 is TGTGCCACCCAACCAGGACAGGGGAAAAACACCGGGGAGCTGTTTTTT.

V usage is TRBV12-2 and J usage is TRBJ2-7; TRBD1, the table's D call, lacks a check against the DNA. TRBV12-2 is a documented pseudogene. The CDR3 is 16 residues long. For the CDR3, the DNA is TGTGCAAGTCGCCCAAGGCACCACAGGGCGCCCTACGAGCAGTACTTC. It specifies CASRPRHHRAPYEQYF.

CDR3 loop: CASRPGGVGNTIYF. The CDR3 nucleotides read TGTGCCAGCCGACCGGGGGGGGTTGGAAACACCATATATTTT. This sequence joins TRBV6-6 and TRBJ1-3; D is perhaps TRBD1 (5 bases). Trimming cost V 8 bases and J 3 bases, with 14 bases left between them. This CDR3 spans 14 amino acids. CDR1 and CDR2 (germline): MNHNY, SVGAGI (reference sequence).

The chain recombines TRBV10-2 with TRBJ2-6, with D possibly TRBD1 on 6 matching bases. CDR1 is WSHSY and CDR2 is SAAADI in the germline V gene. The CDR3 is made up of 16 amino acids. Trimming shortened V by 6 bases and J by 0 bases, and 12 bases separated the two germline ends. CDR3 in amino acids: CASRGNRASGANVLTF. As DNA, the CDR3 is TGCGCCAGCAGGGGGAACAGGGCCTCTGGGGCCAACGTCCTGACTTTC.

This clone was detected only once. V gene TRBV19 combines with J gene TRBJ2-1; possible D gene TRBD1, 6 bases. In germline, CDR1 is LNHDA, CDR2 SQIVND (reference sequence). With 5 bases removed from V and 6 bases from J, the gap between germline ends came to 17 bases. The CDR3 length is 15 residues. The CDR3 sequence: CASSPKTGRFNEQFF. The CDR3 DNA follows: TGTGCCAGTAGTCCCAAGACAGGACGCTTCAATGAGCAGTTCTTC.

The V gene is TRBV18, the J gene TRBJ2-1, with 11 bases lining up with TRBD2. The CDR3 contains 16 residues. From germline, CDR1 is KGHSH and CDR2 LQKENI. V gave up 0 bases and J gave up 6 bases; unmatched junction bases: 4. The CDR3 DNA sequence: TGTGCCAGCTCACCACCGCGACTAGCGGGAAGCAATGAGCAGTTCTTC. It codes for CASSPPRLAGSNEQFF.

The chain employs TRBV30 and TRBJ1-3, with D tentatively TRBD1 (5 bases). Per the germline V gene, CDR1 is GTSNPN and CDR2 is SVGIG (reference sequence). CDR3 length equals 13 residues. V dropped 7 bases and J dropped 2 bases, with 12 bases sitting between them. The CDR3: CAFAPTAGNTIYF. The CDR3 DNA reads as TGTGCCTTTGCCCCGACAGCTGGAAACACCATATATTTT.

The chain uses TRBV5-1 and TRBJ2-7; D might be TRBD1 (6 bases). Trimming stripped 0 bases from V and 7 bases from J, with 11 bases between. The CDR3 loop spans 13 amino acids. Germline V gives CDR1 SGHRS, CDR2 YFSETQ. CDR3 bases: TGCGCCAGCAGCTTGGTTCCAGGGGCAGAGCAGTACTTC. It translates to CASSLVPGAEQYF.

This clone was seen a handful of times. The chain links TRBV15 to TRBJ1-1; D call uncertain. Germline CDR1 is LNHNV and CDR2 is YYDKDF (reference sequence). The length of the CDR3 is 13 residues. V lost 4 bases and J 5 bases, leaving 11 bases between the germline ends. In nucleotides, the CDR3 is TGTGCCACCAGCATGCCATCGCGGACTGAAGCTTTCTTT. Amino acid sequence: CATSMPSRTEAFF.

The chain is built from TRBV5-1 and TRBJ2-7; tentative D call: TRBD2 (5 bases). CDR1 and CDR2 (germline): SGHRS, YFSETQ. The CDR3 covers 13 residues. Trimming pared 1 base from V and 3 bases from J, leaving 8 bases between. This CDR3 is CASSLRGDYEQYF. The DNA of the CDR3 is TGCGCCAGCAGCTTGCGGGGTGACTACGAGCAGTACTTC.

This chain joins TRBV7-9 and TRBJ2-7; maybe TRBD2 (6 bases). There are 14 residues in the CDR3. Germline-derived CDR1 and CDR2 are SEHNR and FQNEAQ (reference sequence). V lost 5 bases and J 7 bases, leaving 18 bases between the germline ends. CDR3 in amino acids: CASSPGLPSREQYF. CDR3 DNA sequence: TGTGCCAGCAGCCCGGGACTTCCCTCTAGGGAGCAGTACTTC.

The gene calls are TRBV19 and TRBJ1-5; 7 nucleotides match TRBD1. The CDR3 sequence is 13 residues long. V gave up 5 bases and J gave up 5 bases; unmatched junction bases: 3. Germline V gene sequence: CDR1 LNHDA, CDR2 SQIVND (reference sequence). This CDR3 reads CASSATGYQPQHF. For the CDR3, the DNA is TGTGCCAGTAGTGCGACAGGGTATCAGCCCCAGCATTTT.

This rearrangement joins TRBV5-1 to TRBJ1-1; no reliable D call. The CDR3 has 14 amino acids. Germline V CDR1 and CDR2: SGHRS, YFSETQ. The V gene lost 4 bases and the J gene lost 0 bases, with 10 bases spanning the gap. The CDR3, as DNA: TGCGCCAGCAGCCAAGAACATCTGAACACTGAAGCTTTCTTT. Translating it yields CASSQEHLNTEAFF. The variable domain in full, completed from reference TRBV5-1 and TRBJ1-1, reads KAGVTQTPRYLIKTRGQQVTLSCSPISGHRSVSWYQQTPGQGLQFLFEYFSETQRNKGNFPGRFSGRQFSNSRSEMNVSTLELGDSALYLCASSQEHLNTEAFFGQGTRLTVV.

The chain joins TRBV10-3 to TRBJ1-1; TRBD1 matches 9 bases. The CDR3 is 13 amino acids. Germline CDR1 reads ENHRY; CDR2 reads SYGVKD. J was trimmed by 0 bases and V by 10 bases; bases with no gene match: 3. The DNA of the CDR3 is TGTGCCAGCGGGACAGGGATGAACACTGAAGCTTTCTTT. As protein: CASGTGMNTEAFF.

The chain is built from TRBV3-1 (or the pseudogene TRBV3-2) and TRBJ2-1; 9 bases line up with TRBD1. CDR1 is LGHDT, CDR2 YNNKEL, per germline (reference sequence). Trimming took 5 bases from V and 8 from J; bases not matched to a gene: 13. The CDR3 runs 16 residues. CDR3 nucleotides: TGTGCCAGCAGCAAAGCGGGACAGGGCCTGGGCGATGAGCAGTTCTTC. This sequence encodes CASSKAGQGLGDEQFF.